The sequence of this TCR beta chain was determined in a study of Tregs in tolerant kidney transplant recipients. Study-level points and caveats: Biological reproducibility was not directly addressed, but technical replication error appeared minimal. The small number of patients limits these findings pending further validation.

CD4+CD25+CD127- Tregs, CD4+CD25- non-Tregs, CD4 and CD8 cells were sorted. Repertoires were generated with immunoSEQ multiplex PCR, while TCRdb's copy carries only in-frame clones and drops some. The sample lists under 100,000 clones; more than 80% were seen once. Turning to this clone: Its antigen is as yet unknown.

The germline V and J ends were trimmed by 0 bases and 0 bases, with 12 bases remaining between them. CDR1 is MNHEY and CDR2 is SMNVEV in the germline V gene (reference sequence). This CDR3 is built from 16 residues. The chain is built from TRBV27 and TRBJ2-7, with a possible D match to TRBD1 (8 bases). The receptor was isolated from a human donor in good health. Material: CD8+ T cells from blood. In nucleotides, the CDR3 is TGTGCCAGCAGTTTATCGCGGGGGACAGGCTCCTACGAGCAGTACTTC. Translation gives CASSLSRGTGSYEQYF.